The sequence of this T cell receptor beta chain was determined in a study of CD8 T cells in ankylosing spondylitis (dated by TCRdb to 2016 to 2017). Looking at the study overall: The study set out to find disease-linked TCR variants by profiling T cell receptor beta repertoires in ankylosing spondylitis patients and healthy donors. Peripheral blood samples were taken, and synovial fluid was additionally collected from ankylosing spondylitis patients. The full study cohort was made up of about 25 ankylosing spondylitis patients and roughly 100 healthy donors.

TCRdb shows the sequencer as Illumina HiSeq 2500. Quantitative 5'-RACE with molecular barcodes was the method used to prepare the TCR beta libraries. Per the authors' processing: Disease-linked TCR variants were identified with a new computational method built on a probabilistic model of VDJ rearrangement. TCRdb reprocessing: public reads trimmed at Q25 with fastp, clones called with MiXCR, in-frame beta chains kept. Here each entry gathers all rows of one CDR3 protein and keeps the most common genes and DNA. TCRdb, not the authors, supplied the V and J calls. This sample is represented by under 150,000 distinct CDR3 sequences; about 13% of them were singletons. The ten top clones hold almost 3% of the sample. CDR1 and CDR2, looked up from the germline V gene, are SGHTA and FQGNSA. The CDR3 spans 15 residues, from the cysteine through the phenylalanine. The read is trimmed to its CDR3 DNA, 45 bases read in frame from base 1. V was cut back by 7 bases and J by 4 bases, leaving a gap of 17 bases between them.

Paper-wide results and their limitations: Some motif variants were previously reported in synovial fluid and blood of reactive arthritis patients, suggesting common disease-initiation mechanisms. According to the report, matched synovial fluid samples from ankylosing spondylitis patients were significantly enriched for the disease-linked clones. In peripheral blood, the disease-linked clones were found at relatively low frequencies and had a CD8+ phenotype. A TCR beta motif of several highly homologous amino acid variants appeared characteristic of blood from ankylosing spondylitis patients.

Worth noting for this clonotype: Its cognate antigen has yet to be identified. Base qualities are not provided; no much larger clone lies one nucleotide away.

Sequenced: blood, either unsorted or a sorted T cell fraction (not recorded which). The chain joins TRBV7-2 to TRBJ2-1; the D element could tentatively be TRBD1 or TRBD2, as 5 bases agree for each. The sequence was collected from a female donor with ankylosing spondylitis or in good health (not recorded which). Here is the DNA: TGTGCCAGCATAAGTGGGACCCTCCTTTACAATGAGCAGTTCTTC. Translated, it reads CASISGTLLYNEQFF.